Following are 14 T cell receptor beta chains from one sample sequenced in a study of blood T cell repertoires in COVID-19. Sequencing used immunoSEQ multiplex PCR; TCRdb keeps in-frame clones, though not all of them. The data show roughly 500,000 clones, roughly 90% seen once. The sample consisted of PBMCs or T cells enriched from blood (not recorded which). These receptor sequences come from a woman in her forties who had recovered from COVID-19.

V usage is TRBV5-6 and J usage is TRBJ1-3; perhaps TRBD1 as D (5 bases). V gave up 0 bases and J gave up 8 bases, with 15 bases separating them. Germline CDR1 and CDR2: SGHDT and YYEEEE. The CDR3 spans 15 residues. CDR3 residues: CASSLGQQLVDTIYF. DNA for the CDR3: TGTGCCAGCAGCTTGGGACAGCAATTGGTAGACACCATATATTTT. The full variable domain, rest sourced from reference TRBV5-6 and TRBJ1-3, is DAGVTQSPTHLIKTRGQQVTLRCSPKSGHDTVSWYQQALGQGPQFIFQYYEEEERQRGNFPDRFSGHQFPNYSSELNVNALLLGDSALYLCASSLGQQLVDTIYFGEGSWLTVV.

This clone came up a few times. The V gene is TRBV7-2, the J gene TRBJ1-4, with a tentative D call TRBD1 (6 bases). There are 14 residues in the CDR3. V dropped 5 bases and J dropped 6 bases, with 13 bases sitting between them. CDR1 and CDR2 (germline): SGHTA, FQGNSA. The CDR3 here is CASSRGQKYEKLFF. In DNA form, the CDR3 reads TGTGCCAGCAGCCGCGGACAGAAATATGAAAAACTGTTTTTT.

This rearrangement joins TRBV11-3 to TRBJ2-3; TRBD1 aligns across 9 bases. This CDR3 comprises 20 residues. Germline V lookup: CDR1 SGHNT, CDR2 YENEEA. The V segment lost 4 bases and the J segment 1 base; nucleotides outside the gene matches: 18. CDR3 region: CASSSNTGTGLQPGTDTQYF. The CDR3 DNA follows: TGTGCCAGCAGCTCCAATACCGGGACAGGGTTACAGCCAGGCACAGATACGCAGTATTTT.

The rearrangement links TRBV5-1 to TRBJ1-3, with TRBD1 matching over 8 bases. This CDR3 is built from 15 residues. The ends lost 7 bases at V and 4 bases at J; junction bases unmatched: 10. In germline, CDR1 is SGHRS, CDR2 YFSETQ. The CDR3 loop reads CASALQGATGNTIYF. The CDR3 DNA reads TGCGCCAGCGCACTCCAGGGGGCAACAGGAAACACCATATATTTT.

This clone has only a few counts. The DNA of the CDR3 is TGTGCCAGCAGCCGGACTACACAAGAGACCCAGTACTTC. Its translation is CASSRTTQETQYF. V is TRBV11-3 and J is TRBJ2-5; perhaps TRBD2 as D (6 bases). The V end lost 5 bases, the J end lost 2 bases, and 9 bases lay between the germline ends. This CDR3 spans 13 amino acids. Germline V gene data show CDR1 as SGHNT and CDR2 as YENEEA.

The chain carries TRBV9 and TRBJ1-2; D not resolved. CDR3 length: 12 residues. Trimming removed 0 bases at V and 4 bases at J, with 4 bases between. CDR1 and CDR2 (germline): SGDLS, YYNGEE. This CDR3 is CASSVGLYGYTF. In nucleotides, the CDR3 is TGTGCCAGCAGCGTAGGTCTCTATGGCTACACCTTC.

The chain joins TRBV7-6 to TRBJ2-1; D remains unclear. V lost 5 bases and J lost 6, with 8 bases in between. The CDR3 sequence is 12 residues long. CDR1 and CDR2 from the germline V gene are SGHVS and FNYEAQ. The CDR3 reads CASSPTANEQFF. The CDR3 DNA is TGTGCCAGCAGCCCGACTGCCAATGAGCAGTTCTTC.

V gene TRBV10-3 combines with J gene TRBJ2-7; 10 bases align to TRBD1. Germline V lookup: CDR1 ENHRY, CDR2 SYGVKD. Trimming took 10 bases from V and 4 from J; bases not matched to a gene: 10. The CDR3 is 14 amino acids. The CDR3 DNA reads as TGTGCCACGACCGGGACAGGGGAGGGGTACGAGCAGTACTTC. This codes for CATTGTGEGYEQYF.

The rearrangement uses TRBV5-8 and TRBJ2-7; 7 positions agree with TRBD1. This CDR3 contains 12 residues. V shed 4 bases and J 4 bases; nucleotides not matched to a gene: 2. The germline gives CDR1 SGHTS, CDR2 YDEGEE. The CDR3 bases are TGTGCCAGCAGCCGGGACAGATACGAGCAGTACTTC. This codes for CASSRDRYEQYF.

This chain connects TRBV6-6 to TRBJ2-7, with D perhaps matching TRBD2 (6 bases). V lost 2 bases, J lost 0 bases, and 11 bases lay in between. In germline, CDR1 is MNHNY, CDR2 SVGAGI (reference sequence). The CDR3 consists of 15 residues. The CDR3 sequence is CASSYRRGDSYEQYF. The CDR3 DNA follows: TGTGCCAGCAGTTACAGGCGGGGAGACTCCTACGAGCAGTACTTC.

The chain combines TRBV19 with TRBJ1-1; 7 nucleotides agree with TRBD1. Germline V gene data show CDR1 as LNHDA and CDR2 as SQIVND (reference sequence). The V segment lost 6 bases and the J segment 1 base; nucleotides outside the gene matches: 8. The CDR3 loop spans 15 amino acids. CDR3 nucleotide sequence: TGTGCCAGTAGCCTTGAGGACAGGCGGAACACTGAAGCTTTCTTT. Translating gives CASSLEDRRNTEAFF.

The chain couples TRBV7-6 to TRBJ2-3, with D possibly TRBD1 on 6 matching bases. CDR3 length: 15 amino acids. Germline CDR1 SGHVS, CDR2 FNYEAQ. Trimming removed 2 bases from V and 0 bases from J, with 9 bases in between. CDR3 nucleotide sequence: TGTGCCAGCAGCTTACTGGACAGAAGCACAGATACGCAGTATTTT. Translating gives CASSLLDRSTDTQYF.

The J gene is TRBJ2-1, the V gene TRBV29-1; 10 positions agree with TRBD1. CDR3 length equals 16 residues. V trimming: 1 base; J trimming: 3 bases; junction bases outside the gene matches: 6. Germline loops: CDR1 SQVTM, CDR2 ANQGSEA. The CDR3 nucleotides read TGCAGCGTTGAAGCGGCCGGACAGGGGGGCTACAATGAGCAGTTCTTC. Translated: CSVEAAGQGGYNEQFF.

This rearrangement joins TRBV5-1 to TRBJ2-2; 8 bases match TRBD2. Germline assignment: CDR1 SGHRS and CDR2 YFSETQ. CDR3 length: 15 residues. V was clipped by 7 bases and J by 1 base; unmatched bases: 6. For the CDR3, the DNA is TGCGCCAGCCGTCAAGCGGGGGTGAACACCGGGGAGCTGTTTTTT. Its protein product is CASRQAGVNTGELFF.